What follows are 18 T cell receptor beta chains derived from one specimen sequenced in a study of PD-L1 blockade in urothelial cancer. The time point here: peripheral blood 6 weeks after treatment start. Clones were sequenced by immunoSEQ multiplex PCR, and TCRdb holds only the in-frame ones, with some missing. Seen here are 48,000 or so clones, approximately 86% observed once, and the top ten hold under 11%. Sequencing used PBMCs, obtained around atezolizumab (anti-PD-L1) treatment. These receptors came from a man in his sixties with urothelial cancer.

This chain connects TRBV21-1 to TRBJ2-1; the DNA was not used to check the table's D call, TRBD1. TRBV21-1 constitutes a pseudogene. This CDR3 comprises 15 residues. The CDR3 spells CASSRETGGVDEQFF. CDR3 nucleotides: TGTGCCAGCAGCAGGGAGACAGGGGGAGTGGATGAGCAGTTCTTC.

The chain links TRBV18 to TRBJ1-3; possibly TRBD1 for D (6 bases). There are 15 residues in the CDR3. The V and J ends lost 6 bases and 0 bases respectively, with 12 bases between them. Per the germline V gene, CDR1 is KGHSH and CDR2 is LQKENI. CDR3 residues: CASSGAMISGNTIYF. CDR3 in DNA: TGTGCCAGCTCGGGGGCAATGATCTCTGGAAACACCATATATTTT.

The chain joins TRBV19 to TRBJ1-1; tentative D call: TRBD1 (5 bases). Germline CDR1 reads LNHDA; CDR2 reads SQIVND (reference sequence). Trimming cost V 4 bases and J 4 bases, with 13 bases left between them. This CDR3 is 14 amino acids long. The CDR3 DNA is TGTGCCAGTAGTACCCTTGCGGGGGGCACTGAAGCTTTCTTT. It codes for CASSTLAGGTEAFF. The full variable domain, its missing parts supplied by reference TRBV19 and TRBJ1-1, is DGGITQSPKYLFRKEGQNVTLSCEQNLNHDAMYWYRQDPGQGLRLIYYSQIVNDFQKGDIAEGYSVSREKKESFPLTVTSAQKNPTAFYLCASSTLAGGTEAFFGQGTRLTVV.

The V gene is TRBV11-1, the J gene TRBJ2-3, with 8 positions matching TRBD2. The CDR3 runs 14 residues. The V segment lost 6 bases and the J segment 4 bases; nucleotides outside the gene matches: 6. Germline lookup yields CDR1 SGHAT and CDR2 FQDESV (reference sequence). The CDR3 loop reads CASRESGGPDTQYF. In DNA form, the CDR3 reads TGTGCCAGCAGAGAGAGCGGGGGACCAGATACGCAGTATTTT.

This clone has just one count. This chain connects TRBV6-1 to TRBJ2-7, with 7 bases that match TRBD1. Germline assignment: CDR1 MNHNS and CDR2 SASEGT. V lost 7 bases, J lost 1 base, and 4 bases stayed unmatched. This CDR3 spans 13 amino acids. Written as DNA, the CDR3 is TGTGCCAGCAACCCGGGACAGTCCTACGAGCAGTACTTC. Its protein is CASNPGQSYEQYF.

The CDR3 loop reads CASRWDRGNSYNEQFF. DNA for the CDR3: TGTGCCAGCAGATGGGACAGGGGTAACTCCTACAATGAGCAGTTCTTC. The chain has TRBV28 and TRBJ2-1; the match to TRBD1 covers 10 bases. This CDR3 comprises 16 residues. The germline V gene has CDR1 MDHEN and CDR2 SYDVKM. The V gene end was trimmed by 6 bases and the J gene end by 0 bases; junction bases not matched to a gene: 5.

The chain employs TRBV13 and TRBJ1-2, with 8 bases lining up with TRBD1. The CDR3 runs 18 residues. Germline CDR1 and CDR2: PRHDT and FYEKMQ (reference sequence). V shed 5 bases and J 4 bases; nucleotides not matched to a gene: 18. This CDR3 reads CASSTRGQGRDIGYGYTF. The CDR3 DNA follows: TGTGCCAGCAGCACCAGAGGACAGGGTAGGGATATAGGCTATGGCTACACCTTC.

There are a few counts of this clone. The rearrangement uses TRBV30 and TRBJ1-5, with D possibly being TRBD1 (5 bases). V gave up 0 bases and J gave up 7 bases, with 10 bases separating them. Germline V gene sequence: CDR1 GTSNPN, CDR2 SVGIG (reference sequence). This CDR3 has 13 residues. The CDR3 sequence: CAWSVGVRQPQHF. CDR3 nucleotides: TGTGCCTGGAGTGTAGGGGTAAGGCAGCCCCAGCATTTT.

V gene TRBV7-6 combines with J gene TRBJ2-3; no definite D call. Trimming removed 5 bases from V and 0 bases from J, with 3 bases in between. The CDR3 sequence is 12 residues long. Germline CDR1 reads SGHVS; CDR2 reads FNYEAQ. CDR3 sequence (DNA): TGTGCCAGCAGCCCTAGCACAGATACGCAGTATTTT. Translating it yields CASSPSTDTQYF.

CDR3 in amino acids: CASSLATGPSYEQYF. DNA for the CDR3: TGTGCCAGCAGCTTAGCGACAGGTCCCTCCTACGAGCAGTACTTC. V and J are TRBV7-6 and TRBJ2-7, with D possibly matching TRBD1 (6 bases). Germline CDR1 is SGHVS and CDR2 is FNYEAQ. This CDR3 is built from 15 residues. V was clipped by 0 bases and J by 0 bases, with 9 bases between them.

This chain uses TRBV30 with TRBJ1-4, with TRBD1 matching 10 bases. The CDR3 spans 16 residues. In germline, CDR1 is GTSNPN, CDR2 SVGIG (reference sequence). Trimming cost V 3 bases and J 1 base; bases outside gene matches: 5. This chain's CDR3 is CAWRNDRGRTNEKLFF. Here the CDR3 DNA reads TGTGCCTGGAGGAACGACAGGGGGCGAACTAATGAAAAACTGTTTTTT.

This chain links TRBV6-5 with TRBJ1-1; 8 positions agree with TRBD1. Germline V gene lookup returns CDR1 MNHEY and CDR2 SVGAGI. Losses at the gene ends were 4 bases for V and 6 bases for J; bases not matched to a gene: 7. This CDR3 spans 14 amino acids. The CDR3 sequence: CASSFLQGGSEAFF. CDR3 sequence (DNA): TGTGCCAGCAGTTTCCTACAGGGGGGCTCTGAAGCTTTCTTT.

The chain has TRBV6-5 and TRBJ1-6; the match to TRBD1 covers 7 bases. The V gene's germline CDR1 is MNHEY and CDR2 SVGAGI. V was pared by 2 bases and J by 10 bases, with 8 bases of the junction left unmatched. The CDR3 runs 15 residues. CDR3 bases: TGTGCCAGCAGTTACACTACAGGGGTGGGATCACCCCTCCACTTT. Its translation is CASSYTTGVGSPLHF.

This chain joins TRBV30 and TRBJ2-1, with 8 bases matching TRBD1. Trimming at V came to 7 bases and at J to 6 bases, leaving 14 bases not matched to a gene. Germline values: CDR1 GTSNPN, CDR2 SVGIG (reference sequence). The CDR3 is made up of 15 amino acids. The CDR3 nucleotides read TGTGCCTCCCTAAGCCGGGACAGGCAGTCCAATGAGCAGTTCTTC. Translation gives CASLSRDRQSNEQFF.

This clone showed up just once. This chain links TRBV12-5 with TRBJ2-2; TRBD2 matches 9 bases. The CDR3 runs 18 residues. The J segment lost 5 bases and the V segment lost 2 bases, leaving 12 bases of the junction unmatched. Per the germline V gene, CDR1 is LGHNT and CDR2 is FRNRAP. CDR3 sequence (DNA): TGTGCTAGTGGTTTGACTTCTCAGGAGCGGGGGGTAACCGGGGAGCTGTTTTTT. Amino acid sequence: CASGLTSQERGVTGELFF.

The chain employs TRBV7-9 and TRBJ2-5, with 7 bases aligning to TRBD1. This CDR3 has 14 residues. CDR1 and CDR2 (germline): SEHNR, FQNEAQ (reference sequence). The V segment lost 3 bases and the J segment 5 bases; nucleotides outside the gene matches: 6. In DNA form, the CDR3 reads TGTGCCAGCAGCTTCGACAGGGTCCAGGAGACCCAGTACTTC. Amino acid sequence: CASSFDRVQETQYF.

The chain links TRBV6-5 to TRBJ1-3; D gene unclear. This CDR3 is 15 amino acids long. Trimming took off 6 bases at V and 0 bases at J, with 12 bases between the two ends. The germline V gene encodes CDR1 MNHEY and CDR2 SVGAGI. The CDR3 DNA is TGTGCCAGCAGGGAGAGTAGGAGCTCTGGAAACACCATATATTTT. Protein product: CASRESRSSGNTIYF.

This clone was counted only a few times. V and J are TRBV5-4 and TRBJ1-2; D may be TRBD1 (5 bases). V lost 0 bases, J lost 8 bases, and 17 bases lay in between. Germline CDR1 is SGHNT and CDR2 is YYREEE (reference sequence). This CDR3 spans 15 amino acids. CDR3 in amino acids: CASSLAWGREGGYTF. CDR3 nucleotides: TGTGCCAGCAGCTTGGCATGGGGCAGGGAAGGCGGCTACACCTTC. The full variable domain, completed using reference TRBV5-4 and TRBJ1-2, is ETGVTQSPTHLIKTRGQQVTLRCSSQSGHNTVSWYQQALGQGPQFIFQYYREEENGRGNFPPRFSGLQFPNYSSELNVNALELDDSALYLCASSLAWGREGGYTFGSGTRLTVV.